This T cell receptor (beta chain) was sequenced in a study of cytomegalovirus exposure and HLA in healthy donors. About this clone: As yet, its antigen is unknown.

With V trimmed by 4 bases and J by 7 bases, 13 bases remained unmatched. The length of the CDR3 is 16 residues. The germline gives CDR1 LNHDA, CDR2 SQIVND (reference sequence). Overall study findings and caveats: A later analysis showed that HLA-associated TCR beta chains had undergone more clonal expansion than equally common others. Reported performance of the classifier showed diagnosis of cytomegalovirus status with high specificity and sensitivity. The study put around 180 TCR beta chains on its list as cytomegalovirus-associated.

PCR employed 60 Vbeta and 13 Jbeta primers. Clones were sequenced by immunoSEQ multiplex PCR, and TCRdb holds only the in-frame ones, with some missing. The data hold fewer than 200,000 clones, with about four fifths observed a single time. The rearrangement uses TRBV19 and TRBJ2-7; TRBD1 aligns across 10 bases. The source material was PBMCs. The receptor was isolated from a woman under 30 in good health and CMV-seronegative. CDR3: CASSTGTGVGYWEQYF. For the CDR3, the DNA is TGTGCCAGTAGTACCGGGACAGGGGTCGGATATTGGGAGCAGTACTTC.